The clone carrying this TCR beta chain came up many times. This sample was taken from a study of T cells in Graves' hyperthyroidism and ophthalmopathy. Study overall: Blood was drawn when the patient was first diagnosed and still untreated.

The CDR3 sequence is 15 residues long. V lost 5 bases to trimming and J lost 4 bases; unmatched junction nucleotides: 8. Amplification targeted TCR beta CDR3 regions from RNA transcripts. Researchers ran a first-round RT-PCR on the TCR CDR3 using the HTBI primer set. TCRdb reanalysed the multiplex PCR reads using MiXCR and keeps one entry per CDR3 protein. This table has around 340,000 distinct CDR3 sequences, roughly 15% appearing once. The patients, who ranged from 18 to 65 in age, presented with newly diagnosed hyperthyroidism lasting under 2 months. The chain employs TRBV12-3 or TRBV12-4 and TRBJ1-2; 9 bases match TRBD1. The sequence came from a man aged 25-40 years with Graves' hyperthyroidism. Sequencing was performed on blood. This chain's CDR3 is CASSPTGGFGYGYTF. The CDR3, as DNA: TGTGCCAGCAGTCCAACAGGGGGCTTCGGCTATGGCTACACCTTC.